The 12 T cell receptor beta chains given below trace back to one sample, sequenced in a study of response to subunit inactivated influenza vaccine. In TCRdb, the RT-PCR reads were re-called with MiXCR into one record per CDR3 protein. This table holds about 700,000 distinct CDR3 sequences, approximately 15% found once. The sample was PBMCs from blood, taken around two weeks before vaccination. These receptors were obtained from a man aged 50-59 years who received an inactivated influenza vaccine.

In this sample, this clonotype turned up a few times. The CDR3 nucleotides read TGTGCCAGCAGCTTAGCACGGAGTGGCTACACCTTC. Encoded protein: CASSLARSGYTF. V and J are TRBV7-9 and TRBJ1-2; D gene uncertain. Trimming removed 0 bases from V and 7 bases from J, with 6 bases in between. The CDR3 loop spans 12 amino acids. The germline CDR1 and CDR2 sequences are SEHNR and FQNEAQ (reference sequence).

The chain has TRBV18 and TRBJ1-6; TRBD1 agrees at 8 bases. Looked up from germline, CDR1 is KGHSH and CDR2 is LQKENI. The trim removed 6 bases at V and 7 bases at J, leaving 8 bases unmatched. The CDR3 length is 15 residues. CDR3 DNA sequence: TGTGCCAGCTCGCAGGGGGCGCAGGGAAATTCACCCCTCCACTTT. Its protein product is CASSQGAQGNSPLHF.

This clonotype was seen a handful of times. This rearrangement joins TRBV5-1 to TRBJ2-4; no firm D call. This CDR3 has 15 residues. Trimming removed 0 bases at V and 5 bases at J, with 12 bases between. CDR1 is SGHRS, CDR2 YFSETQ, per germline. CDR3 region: CASSLGGFLENIQYF. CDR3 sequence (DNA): TGCGCCAGCAGCTTGGGGGGTTTTTTGGAAAACATTCAGTACTTC.

DNA of the CDR3: TGCAGTGCTCGACGGGGAGCGGGGGTACTCGATGAGCAGTTCTTC. Its protein is CSARRGAGVLDEQFF. The chain couples TRBV20-1 to TRBJ2-1, with 8 positions matching TRBD2. The V gene end was trimmed by 5 bases and the J gene end by 8 bases; junction bases not matched to a gene: 14. Per germline, CDR1 DFQATT and CDR2 SNEGSKA (reference sequence). CDR3 length equals 15 residues.

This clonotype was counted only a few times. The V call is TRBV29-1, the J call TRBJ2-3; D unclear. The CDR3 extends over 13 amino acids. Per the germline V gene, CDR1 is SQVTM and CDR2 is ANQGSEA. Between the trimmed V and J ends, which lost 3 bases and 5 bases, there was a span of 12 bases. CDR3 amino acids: CSVEGNAEDTQYF. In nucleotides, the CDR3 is TGCAGCGTTGAGGGGAACGCTGAAGATACGCAGTATTTT.

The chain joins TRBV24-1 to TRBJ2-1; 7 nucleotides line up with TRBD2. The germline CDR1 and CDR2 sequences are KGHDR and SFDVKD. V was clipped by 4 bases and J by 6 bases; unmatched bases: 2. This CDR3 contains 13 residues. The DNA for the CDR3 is TGTGCCACCAGTGAAGGACTAGGCAATGAGCAGTTCTTC. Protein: CATSEGLGNEQFF.

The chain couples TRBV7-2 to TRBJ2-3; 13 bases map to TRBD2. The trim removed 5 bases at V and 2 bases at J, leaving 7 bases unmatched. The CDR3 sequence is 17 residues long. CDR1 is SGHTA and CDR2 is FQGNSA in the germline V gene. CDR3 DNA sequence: TGTGCCAGCAGCCCTGGACTAGCGGGGGAGTACACAGATACGCAGTATTTT. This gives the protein CASSPGLAGEYTDTQYF.

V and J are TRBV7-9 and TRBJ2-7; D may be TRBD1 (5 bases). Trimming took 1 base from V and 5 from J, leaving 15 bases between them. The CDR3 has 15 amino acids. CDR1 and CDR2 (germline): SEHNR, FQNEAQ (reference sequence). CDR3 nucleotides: TGTGCCAGCAGCTTAGGGGTTGGGGCAGGAAACGAGCAGTACTTC. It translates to CASSLGVGAGNEQYF.

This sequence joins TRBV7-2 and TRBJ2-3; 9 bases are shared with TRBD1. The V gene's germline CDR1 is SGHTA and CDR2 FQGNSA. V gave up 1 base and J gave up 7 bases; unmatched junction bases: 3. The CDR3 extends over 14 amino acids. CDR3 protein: CASSLEGTGYTQYF. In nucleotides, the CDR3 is TGTGCCAGCAGCTTAGAGGGGACAGGGTATACGCAGTATTTT.

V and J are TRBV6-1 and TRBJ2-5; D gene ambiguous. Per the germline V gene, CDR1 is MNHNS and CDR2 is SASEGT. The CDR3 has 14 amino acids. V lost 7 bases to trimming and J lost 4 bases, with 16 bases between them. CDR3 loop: CASNTGSRRETQYF. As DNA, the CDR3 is TGTGCCAGCAACACCGGGTCTAGGAGAGAGACCCAGTACTTC.

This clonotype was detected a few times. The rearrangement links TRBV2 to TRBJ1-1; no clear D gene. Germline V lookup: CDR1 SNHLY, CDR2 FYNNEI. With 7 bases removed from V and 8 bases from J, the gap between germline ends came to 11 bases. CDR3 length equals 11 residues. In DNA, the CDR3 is TGTGCCAGCACGTATGTCTCCGAAGCTTTCTTT. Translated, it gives CASTYVSEAFF. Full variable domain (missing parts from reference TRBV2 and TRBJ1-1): EPEVTQTPSHQVTQMGQEVILRCVPISNHLYFYWYRQILGQKVEFLVSFYNNEISEKSEIFDDQFSVERPDGSNFTLKIRSTKLEDSAMYFCASTYVSEAFFGQGTRLTVV.

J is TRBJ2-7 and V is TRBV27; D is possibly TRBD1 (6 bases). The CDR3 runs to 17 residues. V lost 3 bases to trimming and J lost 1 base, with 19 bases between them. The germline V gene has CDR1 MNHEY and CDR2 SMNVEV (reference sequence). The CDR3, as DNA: TGTGCCAGCAGTTTGGGAACCACAGGGTTCGGGTCCTACGAGCAGTACTTC. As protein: CASSLGTTGFGSYEQYF.